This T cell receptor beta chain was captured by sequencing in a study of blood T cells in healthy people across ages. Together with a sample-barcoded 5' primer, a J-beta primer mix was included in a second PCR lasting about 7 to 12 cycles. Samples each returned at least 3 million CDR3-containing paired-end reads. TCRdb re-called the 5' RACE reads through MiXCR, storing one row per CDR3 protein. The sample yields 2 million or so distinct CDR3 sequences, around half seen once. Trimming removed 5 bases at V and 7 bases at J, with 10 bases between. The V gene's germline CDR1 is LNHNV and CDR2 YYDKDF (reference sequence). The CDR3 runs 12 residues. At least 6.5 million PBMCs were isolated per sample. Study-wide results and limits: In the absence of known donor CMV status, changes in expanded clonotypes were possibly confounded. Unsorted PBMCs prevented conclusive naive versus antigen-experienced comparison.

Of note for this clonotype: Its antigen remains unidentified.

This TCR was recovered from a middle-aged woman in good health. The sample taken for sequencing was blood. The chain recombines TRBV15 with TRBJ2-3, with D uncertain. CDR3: CATSGTWNTQYF. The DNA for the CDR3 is TGTGCCACCAGCGGAACATGGAATACGCAGTATTTT.